This TCR beta chain comes out of a study of blood T cell repertoires in COVID-19. Measured with immunoSEQ multiplex PCR; TCRdb has only the in-frame clones, and not every one. In the table there are about 330,000 clones, around nine tenths of which are singletons. The V and J ends lost 0 bases and 3 bases respectively, with 8 bases between them. Germline loops: CDR1 KGHSH, CDR2 LQKENI. The CDR3 has 14 residues. This receptor was identified in a woman between 50 and 59 years old with active or convalescent COVID-19. Sequencing input: peripheral blood. V usage is TRBV18 and J usage is TRBJ1-2, with D uncertain. The CDR3 DNA is TGTGCCAGCTCACCACCTGGGCAGCACTATGGCTACACCTTC. Amino acids: CASSPPGQHYGYTF.